The 17 T cell receptor beta chains below were found in one sample sequenced in a study of cytomegalovirus exposure and HLA in healthy donors. 13 Jbeta primers and 60 Vbeta primers were used for the PCR. The assay was immunoSEQ multiplex PCR, and TCRdb's table has in-frame clones only and misses some. The sample lists about 110,000 clones, 79% occurring once. What was sequenced was PBMCs. These receptor sequences come from a woman aged 40 to 50 in good health and CMV-seronegative.

The chain uses TRBV5-4 and TRBJ2-7; a weak D match, TRBD2 (7 bases). The CDR3 sequence is 15 residues long. Trimming removed 4 bases at V and 3 bases at J, with 17 bases between. Germline assignment: CDR1 SGHNT and CDR2 YYREEE (reference sequence). CDR3 coding DNA: TGTGCCAGCAGCGGGGGGGCGGGACAATTCTACGAGCAGTACTTC. Residues: CASSGGAGQFYEQYF.

The V and J genes are TRBV10-1 and TRBJ2-2; TRBD1 agrees at 8 bases. In germline, CDR1 is WNHNN, CDR2 SYGVQD (reference sequence). The CDR3 consists of 16 residues. V lost 3 bases and J lost 3; bases outside the gene matches: 6. The CDR3 DNA is TGCGCCAGCAGTGACCGGACAGGGCGCGACACCGGGGAGCTGTTTTTT. It translates to CASSDRTGRDTGELFF.

The chain uses TRBV29-1 and TRBJ2-2; D gene unclear. V gave up 4 bases and J gave up 7 bases, with 10 bases separating them. Germline V gene data show CDR1 as SQVTM and CDR2 as ANQGSEA. The CDR3 spans 12 residues. For the CDR3, the DNA is TGCAGCGTTGGCGCAGCAGGCGGGGAGCTGTTTTTT. It translates to CSVGAAGGELFF.

This clone was counted once. The chain couples TRBV5-1 to TRBJ1-2; no definite D call. The CDR3 covers 14 residues. Per the germline V gene, CDR1 is SGHRS and CDR2 is YFSETQ. The ends were cut back, 4 bases at V and 4 bases at J, with 14 bases in the middle. The CDR3 reads CASSPGVGGYGYTF. The DNA of the CDR3 is TGCGCCAGCAGCCCTGGGGTCGGAGGCTATGGCTACACCTTC.

The J gene is TRBJ2-1, the V gene TRBV4-3; D is uncertain. The CDR3 length is 17 residues. The germline CDR1 and CDR2 sequences are LGHNA and YSLEER. V lost 0 bases and J lost 7, with 19 bases in between. The CDR3 here is CASSQERPGQVTNEQFF. In nucleotides, the CDR3 is TGCGCCAGCAGCCAAGAACGCCCTGGGCAGGTAACTAATGAGCAGTTCTTC.

This clone came up a few times. The CDR3 spells CAWSVTGAEAFF. As DNA, the CDR3 is TGTGCCTGGAGTGTAACAGGGGCTGAAGCTTTCTTT. The chain joins TRBV30 to TRBJ1-1; 7 bases line up with TRBD1. The germline CDR1 and CDR2 sequences are GTSNPN and SVGIG (reference sequence). The CDR3 is 12 residues long. V was clipped by 0 bases and J by 6 bases; unmatched bases: 1.

This chain connects TRBV6-1 to TRBJ2-7, with 8 bases identical to TRBD1. Germline V gene data show CDR1 as MNHNS and CDR2 as SASEGT. With 7 bases clipped from V and 4 bases from J, the junction kept 3 bases outside the gene matches. This CDR3 has 12 residues. The CDR3 spells CASTGTGYEQYF. CDR3 nucleotides: TGTGCCAGCACGGGGACAGGTTACGAGCAGTACTTC.

V gene TRBV7-2 combines with J gene TRBJ1-4; D perhaps matches TRBD1 (5 bases). The CDR3 is 13 amino acids. Trimming removed 0 bases at V and 8 bases at J, with 7 bases between. Looked up from germline, CDR1 is SGHTA and CDR2 is FQGNSA. CDR3 DNA sequence: TGTGCCAGCAGCTTAGCAGGGGCCGAAAAACTGTTTTTT. Translation gives CASSLAGAEKLFF.

The chain joins TRBV10-3 to TRBJ1-6; weak D call: TRBD1 (6 bases). The CDR3 loop spans 16 amino acids. The V gene's germline CDR1 is ENHRY and CDR2 SYGVKD. Trimming stripped 4 bases from V and 6 bases from J, with 16 bases between. The CDR3 loop reads CAISGSHGTPNSPLHF. CDR3 bases: TGTGCCATCAGTGGGTCCCACGGGACACCTAATTCACCCCTCCACTTT.

This clone has a handful of counts. J is TRBJ1-3 and V is TRBV5-1, with D hard to call. This CDR3 has 13 residues. The V end lost 7 bases, the J end lost 1 base, and 9 bases lay between the germline ends. The germline V gene has CDR1 SGHRS and CDR2 YFSETQ. CDR3 bases: TGCGCCAGCGGCTCGGGGTCTGGAAACACCATATATTTT. Translating it yields CASGSGSGNTIYF.

V usage is TRBV4-1 and J usage is TRBJ2-3, with TRBD2 as a possible D gene (6 bases). The V and J ends lost 4 bases and 1 base respectively, with 15 bases between them. The CDR3 runs 16 residues. The germline CDR1 and CDR2 sequences are MGHRA and YSYEKL. This CDR3 reads CASSPLGASGTDTQYF. CDR3 DNA sequence: TGCGCCAGCAGCCCCCTCGGGGCTAGCGGCACAGATACGCAGTATTTT.

The chain links TRBV30 to TRBJ2-1, with D possibly being TRBD2 (6 bases). This CDR3 has 13 residues. Trimming left V 3 bases short and J 3 bases short, with 9 bases between. Germline values: CDR1 GTSNPN, CDR2 SVGIG (reference sequence). CDR3 in DNA: TGTGCCTGGAGGGTAGCGGACTACAATGAGCAGTTCTTC. Amino acids: CAWRVADYNEQFF.

The chain uses TRBV7-2 and TRBJ2-4, with D maybe TRBD1 (6 bases). V lost 4 bases and J 7 bases, leaving 11 bases between the germline ends. Germline V CDR1 and CDR2: SGHTA, FQGNSA. This CDR3 has 13 amino acids. CDR3 in amino acids: CASSSERGNIQYF. The CDR3 nucleotides are TGTGCCAGCAGCTCCGAGAGGGGGAACATTCAGTACTTC.

The chain employs TRBV4-3 and TRBJ2-3; 11 positions agree with TRBD2. V was pared by 2 bases and J by 4 bases, with 8 bases of the junction left unmatched. The CDR3 contains 17 residues. Germline V gene data show CDR1 as LGHNA and CDR2 as YSLEER. DNA for the CDR3: TGCGCCAGCAGCCAATTTCCAACTAGCGGGAGTTCAGATACGCAGTATTTT. This codes for CASSQFPTSGSSDTQYF.

V gene TRBV15 combines with J gene TRBJ1-2, with 8 positions matching TRBD1. CDR3 length equals 15 residues. Germline CDR1 is LNHNV and CDR2 is YYDKDF (reference sequence). The J segment lost 10 bases and the V segment lost 3 bases, leaving 13 bases of the junction unmatched. The CDR3: CATSRITGGVSYYTF. The DNA of the CDR3 is TGTGCCACCAGCAGGATAACAGGGGGAGTAAGTTACTACACCTTC.

This clone appeared once. This rearrangement joins TRBV19 to TRBJ1-5; possible D gene TRBD1, 5 bases. CDR1 LNHDA and CDR2 SQIVND come from the germline V gene (reference sequence). V lost 1 base and J lost 1, with 8 bases in between. This CDR3 is built from 15 residues. CDR3 coding DNA: TGTGCCAGTAGTATAGGGGGGGTAAGCAATCAGCCCCAGCATTTT. Amino acids: CASSIGGVSNQPQHF.

This chain joins TRBV7-6 and TRBJ1-1; 7 bases map to TRBD1. V trimming: 5 bases; J trimming: 9 bases; junction bases outside the gene matches: 6. The CDR3 spans 12 residues. CDR1 is SGHVS and CDR2 is FNYEAQ in the germline V gene. This CDR3 is CASSGQDLQAFF. The CDR3 DNA reads TGTGCCAGCAGCGGACAGGATCTACAAGCTTTCTTT. Combining the CDR3 with reference TRBV7-6 and TRBJ1-1 gives the whole variable domain GAGVSQSPRYKVTKRGQDVALRCDPISGHVSLYWYRQALGQGPEFLTYFNYEAQQDKSGLPNDRFSAERPEGSISTLTIQRTEQRDSAMYRCASSGQDLQAFFGQGTRLTVV.